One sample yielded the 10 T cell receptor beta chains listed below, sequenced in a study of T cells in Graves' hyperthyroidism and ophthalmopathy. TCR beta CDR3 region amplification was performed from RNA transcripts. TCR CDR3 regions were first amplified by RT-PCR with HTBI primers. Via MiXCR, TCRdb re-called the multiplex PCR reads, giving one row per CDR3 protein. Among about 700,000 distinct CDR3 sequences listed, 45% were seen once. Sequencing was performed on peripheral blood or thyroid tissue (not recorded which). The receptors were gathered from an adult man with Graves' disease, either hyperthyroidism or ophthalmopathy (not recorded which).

The CDR3 here is CSASPIDREYEQYF. The CDR3 nucleotides are TGCAGTGCTAGTCCCATAGACAGGGAATACGAGCAGTACTTC. The chain has TRBV20-1 and TRBJ2-7; TRBD1 agrees at 7 bases. The V segment lost 3 bases and the J segment 4 bases; nucleotides outside the gene matches: 9. Germline CDR1 reads DFQATT; CDR2 reads SNEGSKA (reference sequence). The CDR3 runs to 14 residues.

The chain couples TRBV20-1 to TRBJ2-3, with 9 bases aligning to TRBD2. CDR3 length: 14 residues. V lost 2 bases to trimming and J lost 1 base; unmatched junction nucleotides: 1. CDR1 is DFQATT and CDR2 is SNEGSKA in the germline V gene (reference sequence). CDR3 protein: CSARLAGGTDTQYF. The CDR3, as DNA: TGCAGTGCTAGATTAGCGGGAGGCACAGATACGCAGTATTTT.

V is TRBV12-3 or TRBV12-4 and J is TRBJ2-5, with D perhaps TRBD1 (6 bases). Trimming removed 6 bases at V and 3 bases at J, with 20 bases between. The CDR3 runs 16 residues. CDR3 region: CASRVGNPEGEETQYF. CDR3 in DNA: TGTGCCAGCAGGGTCGGTAACCCCGAGGGGGAAGAGACCCAGTACTTC.

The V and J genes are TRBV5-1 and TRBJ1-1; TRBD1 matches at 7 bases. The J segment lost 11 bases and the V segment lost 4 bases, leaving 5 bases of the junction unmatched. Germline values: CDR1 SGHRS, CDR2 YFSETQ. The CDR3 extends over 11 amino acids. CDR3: CASSIPQGAFF. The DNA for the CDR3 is TGCGCCAGCAGCATCCCACAGGGGGCTTTCTTT.

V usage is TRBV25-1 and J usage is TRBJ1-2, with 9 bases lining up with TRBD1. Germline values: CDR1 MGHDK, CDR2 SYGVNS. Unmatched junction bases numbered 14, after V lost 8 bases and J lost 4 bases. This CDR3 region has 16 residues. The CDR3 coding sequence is TGTGCCAGCTCACCCTTTACAGGGGGCGATACCTATGGCTACACCTTC. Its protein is CASSPFTGGDTYGYTF.

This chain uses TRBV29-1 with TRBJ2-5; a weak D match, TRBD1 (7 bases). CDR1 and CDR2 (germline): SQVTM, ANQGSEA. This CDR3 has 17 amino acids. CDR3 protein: CNVADGGAGGHQETQYF. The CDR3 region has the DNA TGCAACGTCGCCGACGGAGGGGCAGGGGGACACCAAGAGACCCAGTACTTC.

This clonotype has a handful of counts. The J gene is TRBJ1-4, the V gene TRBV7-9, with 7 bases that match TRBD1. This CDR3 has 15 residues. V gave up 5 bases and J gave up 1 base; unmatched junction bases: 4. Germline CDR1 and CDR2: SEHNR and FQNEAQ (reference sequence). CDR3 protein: CASSLRGQTNEKLFF. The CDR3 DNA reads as TGTGCCAGCAGCCTGAGGGGGCAAACTAATGAAAAACTGTTTTTT.

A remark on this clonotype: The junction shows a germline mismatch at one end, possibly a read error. CDR3 nucleotide sequence: TGTGCCAGCAGTGAGTCGGCCTACAGGGAGAACACTGAAGCTTTCTTT. This translates into CASSESAYRENTEAFF. The genes are TRBV10-3 and TRBJ1-1; a weak D match, TRBD1 (6 bases). Per germline, CDR1 ENHRY and CDR2 SYGVKD. The CDR3 consists of 16 residues.

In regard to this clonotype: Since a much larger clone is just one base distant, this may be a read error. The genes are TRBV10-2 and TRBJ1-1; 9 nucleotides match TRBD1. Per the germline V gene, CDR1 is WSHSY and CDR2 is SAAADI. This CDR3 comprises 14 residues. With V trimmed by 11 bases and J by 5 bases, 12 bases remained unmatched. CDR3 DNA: TGCGCCGGCACAGGAGCGACAGGGGGGACTGAAGCTTTCTTT. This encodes CAGTGATGGTEAFF.

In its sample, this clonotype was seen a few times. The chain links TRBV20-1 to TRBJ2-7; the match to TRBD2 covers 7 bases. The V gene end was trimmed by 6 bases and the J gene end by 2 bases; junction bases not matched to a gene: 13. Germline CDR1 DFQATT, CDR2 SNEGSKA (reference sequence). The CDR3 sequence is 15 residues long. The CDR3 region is CSAPPRGTGPYEQYF. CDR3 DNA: TGCAGTGCGCCCCCGCGGGGGACGGGACCCTACGAGCAGTACTTC.